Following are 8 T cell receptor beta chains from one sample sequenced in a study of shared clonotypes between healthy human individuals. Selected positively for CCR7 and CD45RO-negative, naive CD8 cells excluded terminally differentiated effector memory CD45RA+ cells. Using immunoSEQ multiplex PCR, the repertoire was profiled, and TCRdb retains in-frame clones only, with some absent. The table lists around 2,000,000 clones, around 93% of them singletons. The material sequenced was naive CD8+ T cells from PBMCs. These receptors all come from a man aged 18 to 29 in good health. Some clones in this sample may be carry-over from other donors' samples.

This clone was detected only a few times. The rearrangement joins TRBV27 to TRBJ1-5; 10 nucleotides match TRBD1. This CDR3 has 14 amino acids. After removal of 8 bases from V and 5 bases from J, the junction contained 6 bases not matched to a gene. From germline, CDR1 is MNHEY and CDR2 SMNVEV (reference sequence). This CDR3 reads CASAGQGVYQPQHF. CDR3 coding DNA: TGTGCCAGCGCAGGACAGGGGGTTTATCAGCCCCAGCATTTT.

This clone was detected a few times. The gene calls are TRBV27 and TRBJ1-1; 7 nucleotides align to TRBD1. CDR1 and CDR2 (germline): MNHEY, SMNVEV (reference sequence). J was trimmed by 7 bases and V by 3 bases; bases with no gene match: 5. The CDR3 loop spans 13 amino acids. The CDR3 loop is CASSFRGTNEAFF. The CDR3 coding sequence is TGTGCCAGCAGTTTCAGGGGGACGAATGAAGCTTTCTTT.

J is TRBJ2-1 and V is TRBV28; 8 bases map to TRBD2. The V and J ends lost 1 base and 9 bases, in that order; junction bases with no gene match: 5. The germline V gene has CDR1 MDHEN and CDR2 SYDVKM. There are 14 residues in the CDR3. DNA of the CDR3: TGTGCCAGCAGTTTATCTCCGGGAGGGCTTGAGCAGTTCTTC. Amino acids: CASSLSPGGLEQFF.

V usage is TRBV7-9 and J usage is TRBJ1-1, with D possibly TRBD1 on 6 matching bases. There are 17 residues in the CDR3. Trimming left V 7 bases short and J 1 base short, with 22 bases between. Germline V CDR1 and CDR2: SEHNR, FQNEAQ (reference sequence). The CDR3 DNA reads TGTGCCAGCAACGGCCCAGGTGTCACGGGACAGAACACTGAAGCTTTCTTT. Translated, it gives CASNGPGVTGQNTEAFF.

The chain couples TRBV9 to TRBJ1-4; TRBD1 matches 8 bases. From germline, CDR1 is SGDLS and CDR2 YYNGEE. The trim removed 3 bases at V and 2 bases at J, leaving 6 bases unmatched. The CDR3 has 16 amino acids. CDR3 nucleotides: TGTGCCAGCAGCGCTACTGGACAGGGCACTAATGAAAAACTGTTTTTT. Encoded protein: CASSATGQGTNEKLFF.

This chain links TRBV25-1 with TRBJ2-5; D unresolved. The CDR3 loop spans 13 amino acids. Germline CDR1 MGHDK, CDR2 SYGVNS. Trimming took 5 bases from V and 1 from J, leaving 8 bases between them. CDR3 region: CASSPVIQETQYF. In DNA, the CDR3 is TGTGCCAGCAGTCCAGTTATCCAAGAGACCCAGTACTTC.

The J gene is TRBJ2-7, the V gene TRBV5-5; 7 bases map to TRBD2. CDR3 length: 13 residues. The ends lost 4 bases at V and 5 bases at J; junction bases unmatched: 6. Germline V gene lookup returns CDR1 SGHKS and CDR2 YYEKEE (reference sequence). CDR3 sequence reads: CASSPLRGDEQYF. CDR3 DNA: TGTGCCAGCAGCCCGCTCCGGGGGGACGAGCAGTACTTC.

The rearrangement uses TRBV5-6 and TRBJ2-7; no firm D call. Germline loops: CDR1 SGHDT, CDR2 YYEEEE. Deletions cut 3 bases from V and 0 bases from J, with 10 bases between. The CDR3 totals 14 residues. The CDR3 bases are TGTGCCAGCAGCTCCAGAATCCGCTCCTACGAGCAGTACTTC. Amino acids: CASSSRIRSYEQYF.